The next 3 T cell receptor beta chains were all read from a single sample in a study of blood T cell repertoires in COVID-19. Libraries were prepared by immunoSEQ multiplex PCR; TCRdb keeps only in-frame clonotypes and omits some of them. The sample has over 350,000 clones, about 89% seen once. The source material was peripheral blood. Receptors originate from a woman aged 25-40 years with acute or convalescent COVID-19.

The chain has TRBV28 and TRBJ1-6; 8 bases line up with TRBD1. Germline CDR1 and CDR2: MDHEN and SYDVKM. The CDR3 has 16 amino acids. V shed 5 bases and J 14 bases; nucleotides not matched to a gene: 17. CDR3 protein: CASSRFKTGESRTLHF. CDR3 nucleotide sequence: TGTGCCAGCAGTCGCTTTAAGACAGGGGAGTCACGTACCCTCCACTTT.

The chain links TRBV19 to TRBJ2-7, with D possibly matching TRBD2 (5 bases). The CDR3 is 15 residues long. CDR1 LNHDA and CDR2 SQIVND come from the germline V gene (reference sequence). V was shortened by 0 bases and J by 2 bases, with 11 bases between the two germline ends. CDR3 in DNA: TGTGCCAGTAGTATAGATCTCGCCGGGACCTACGAGCAGTACTTC. Encoded protein: CASSIDLAGTYEQYF.

This clone has only a few counts. The chain uses TRBV3-1 (or the pseudogene TRBV3-2) and TRBJ2-5, with a tentative D call TRBD1 (5 bases). This CDR3 has 15 amino acids. Per germline, CDR1 LGHDT and CDR2 YNNKEL (reference sequence). V was shortened by 4 bases and J by 1 base, with 13 bases between the two germline ends. CDR3 DNA: TGTGCCAGCAGCCGCCCAGGGTCGCCCCAAGAGACCCAGTACTTC. Translated: CASSRPGSPQETQYF.